This entry lists 23 T cell receptor beta chains sequenced from one sample in a study of blood T cell repertoires in COVID-19 (TCRdb year 2020). Library prep was done by the immunoSEQ multiplex PCR assay. TCRdb holds this immuneACCESS table with in-frame rearrangements only. Some clones are missing; in checked studies, unresolved V genes explain under half, and the rest has no known cause. Across this sample there are around 360,000 clones, with over 75% seen only once. The ten largest clones represent under 3% of the sample. Source material: PBMCs or T cells enriched from blood (not recorded which). The receptors here all came from a woman aged 25 to 39 who had recovered from COVID-19.

The rearrangement links TRBV6-2 or TRBV6-3 to TRBJ2-5, with a possible D match to TRBD2 (5 bases). CDR1 MNHEY and CDR2 SVGEGT come from the germline V gene. Trimming pared 2 bases from V and 1 base from J, leaving 11 bases between. There are 15 residues in the CDR3. The CDR3, as DNA: TGTGCCAGCAGTTACGTCCGAGGGTCCCAAGAGACCCAGTACTTC. This sequence encodes CASSYVRGSQETQYF.

The V gene is TRBV6-5, the J gene TRBJ1-2; 9 bases agree with TRBD1. V shed 6 bases, J shed 6 bases, and the junction held 5 bases outside the gene matches. Per germline, CDR1 MNHEY and CDR2 SVGAGI. This CDR3 comprises 13 residues. CDR3 sequence (DNA): TGTGCCAGCAGCGCACAGGGGGCAGATGGCTACACCTTC. As protein: CASSAQGADGYTF.

This clone has just a few counts. The V gene is TRBV15, the J gene TRBJ1-4, with 7 bases aligning to TRBD1. There are 17 residues in the CDR3. V shed 2 bases, J shed 6 bases, and the junction held 12 bases outside the gene matches. Germline values: CDR1 LNHNV, CDR2 YYDKDF (reference sequence). The CDR3 bases are TGTGCCACCAGCAGACCCAACCGGGGACAGCCTTATGAAAAACTGTTTTTT. Translating gives CATSRPNRGQPYEKLFF. Full variable domain (rest looked up from reference TRBV15 and TRBJ1-4): DAMVIQNPRYQVTQFGKPVTLSCSQTLNHNVMYWYQQKSSQAPKLLFHYYDKDFNNEADTPDNFQSRRPNTSFCFLDIRSPGLGDTAMYLCATSRPNRGQPYEKLFFGSGTQLSVL.

The chain links TRBV2 to TRBJ2-7; 11 bases map to TRBD1. This CDR3 comprises 14 residues. With V trimmed by 8 bases and J by 5 bases, 8 bases remained unmatched. Germline CDR1 reads SNHLY; CDR2 reads FYNNEI. The CDR3 sequence is CASQSDRGLNEQYF. The CDR3 DNA reads TGTGCCAGCCAATCGGACAGGGGGCTTAACGAGCAGTACTTC.

The chain carries TRBV14 and TRBJ1-4; the D is unclear. The germline V gene has CDR1 SGHDN and CDR2 FVKESK. This CDR3 region has 13 residues. Trimming cost V 0 bases and J 8 bases, with 7 bases left between them. CDR3 in amino acids: CASSQDRFEKLFF. For the CDR3, the DNA is TGTGCCAGCAGCCAAGATCGGTTCGAAAAACTGTTTTTT.

V gene TRBV19 combines with J gene TRBJ1-1; 9 bases are a match to TRBD1. Losses at the gene ends were 7 bases for V and 1 base for J; bases not matched to a gene: 10. CDR1 and CDR2 from the germline V gene are LNHDA and SQIVND (reference sequence). This CDR3 comprises 16 residues. CDR3 in amino acids: CASTNNRGRGNTEAFF. The CDR3 DNA sequence: TGTGCCAGTACCAATAACAGGGGGCGTGGGAACACTGAAGCTTTCTTT.

The chain has TRBV18 and TRBJ1-6; TRBD1 is a possible D gene (5 bases). Trimming shortened V by 2 bases and J by 2 bases, and 19 bases separated the two germline ends. This CDR3 spans 19 amino acids. CDR1 and CDR2 from the germline V gene are KGHSH and LQKENI. The CDR3 loop is CASSPVPGLLYTYNSPLHF. CDR3 nucleotides: TGTGCCAGCTCACCAGTCCCGGGACTCTTATACACCTATAATTCACCCCTCCACTTT.

This rearrangement joins TRBV10-3 to TRBJ2-1, with 9 bases identical to TRBD2. Germline CDR1 is ENHRY and CDR2 is SYGVKD. This CDR3 has 14 residues. V lost 6 bases and J lost 6; bases outside the gene matches: 6. The CDR3 sequence is CAISGTSRSNEQFF. Written as DNA, the CDR3 is TGTGCCATCAGCGGGACTAGCAGGTCCAATGAGCAGTTCTTC.

The V and J genes are TRBV28 and TRBJ2-3; a possible D gene is TRBD1 (5 bases). The CDR3 runs 14 residues. Trimming cost V 0 bases and J 4 bases, with 8 bases left between them. CDR1 and CDR2 from the germline V gene are MDHEN and SYDVKM. The CDR3 region has the DNA TGTGCCAGCAGTTTATGGGGGCGCGCAGATACGCAGTATTTT. Translated: CASSLWGRADTQYF.

The chain recombines TRBV29-1 with TRBJ1-2; D gene uncertain. V gave up 4 bases and J gave up 8 bases, with 8 bases separating them. CDR1 and CDR2 (germline): SQVTM, ANQGSEA. This CDR3 is built from 10 residues. The CDR3 DNA reads as TGCAGCGTTGCCTCTAAGGGCTACACCTTC. Translating it yields CSVASKGYTF.

The table lists this clone with a count of one. CDR3 region: CASSIVTATNEKLFF. The CDR3 nucleotides read TGTGCCAGTAGTATAGTGACAGCAACTAATGAAAAACTGTTTTTT. The V call is TRBV19, the J call TRBJ1-4; tentatively, D is TRBD1 (5 bases). Germline lookup yields CDR1 LNHDA and CDR2 SQIVND (reference sequence). Trimming took off 1 base at V and 0 bases at J, with 6 bases between the two ends. The length of the CDR3 is 15 residues. The whole variable domain, filled in from reference TRBV19 and TRBJ1-4, reads DGGITQSPKYLFRKEGQNVTLSCEQNLNHDAMYWYRQDPGQGLRLIYYSQIVNDFQKGDIAEGYSVSREKKESFPLTVTSAQKNPTAFYLCASSIVTATNEKLFFGSGTQLSVL.

With respect to this clone: Other DNA variants within this sample encode the same CDR3. The chain joins TRBV27 to TRBJ2-1; D is ambiguous. The CDR3 is 13 residues long. Deletions cut 1 base from V and 3 bases from J, with 4 bases between. Per the germline V gene, CDR1 is MNHEY and CDR2 is SMNVEV (reference sequence). The DNA of the CDR3 is TGTGCCAGCAGTTTATTAGACTACAATGAGCAGTTCTTC. Its translation: CASSLLDYNEQFF.

The chain combines TRBV5-1 with TRBJ1-3; 7 bases match TRBD1. J gave up 1 base and V 3 bases, and 1 base lay outside the gene matches. Per the germline V gene, CDR1 is SGHRS and CDR2 is YFSETQ. The CDR3 covers 14 residues. Here the CDR3 reads CASSSGQSGNTIYF. CDR3 coding DNA: TGCGCCAGCAGCTCGGGACAGTCTGGAAACACCATATATTTT.

The V gene is TRBV4-1, the J gene TRBJ1-1; 9 bases match TRBD1. CDR1 MGHRA and CDR2 YSYEKL come from the germline V gene. This CDR3 is built from 15 residues. Germline trimming cut 4 bases from V and 4 bases from J; bases unmatched to any gene: 7. CDR3 loop: CASSRTGGRSTEAFF. CDR3 bases: TGCGCCAGCAGCCGAACAGGGGGCAGGAGCACTGAAGCTTTCTTT.

The J gene is TRBJ1-2, the V gene TRBV18; 9 bases align to TRBD1. Germline CDR1 and CDR2: KGHSH and LQKENI. The CDR3 spans 15 residues. V shed 2 bases and J 7 bases; nucleotides not matched to a gene: 8. The DNA of the CDR3 is TGTGCCAGCTCACCAGATGGGAACAGGGGGCTTGGCTACACCTTC. It is translated as CASSPDGNRGLGYTF.

The chain links TRBV27 to TRBJ2-3, with 10 bases fitting TRBD2. Germline V gene lookup returns CDR1 MNHEY and CDR2 SMNVEV (reference sequence). V gave up 0 bases and J gave up 1 base; unmatched junction bases: 10. The CDR3 totals 19 residues. The CDR3 bases are TGTGCCAGCAGTTTATCTTTAGCGGGGGGAAGACCTGGCACAGATACGCAGTATTTT. Residues: CASSLSLAGGRPGTDTQYF.

A few counts support this clone. CDR3 nucleotides: TGTGCCAGCAGCGTAGGAAACTCAGGAGGAGATACGCAGTATTTT. It codes for CASSVGNSGGDTQYF. This chain links TRBV9 with TRBJ2-3; perhaps TRBD2 as D (5 bases). The V end was cut by 0 bases, the J end by 5 bases, with 13 bases between. The CDR3 is made up of 15 amino acids. Germline V CDR1 and CDR2: SGDLS, YYNGEE.

The chain has TRBV10-3 and TRBJ2-1, with D maybe TRBD2 (7 bases). This CDR3 contains 14 residues. The germline V gene has CDR1 ENHRY and CDR2 SYGVKD. V lost 2 bases and J lost 7, with 12 bases in between. DNA of the CDR3: TGTGCCATCAGTGAGATTGGGGGGGCGAATGAGCAGTTCTTC. Translated, it gives CAISEIGGANEQFF.

The chain combines TRBV4-1 with TRBJ1-5; 8 bases fit TRBD1. Germline V CDR1 and CDR2: MGHRA, YSYEKL. V gave up 3 bases and J gave up 6 bases; unmatched junction bases: 4. This CDR3 has 14 residues. Written as DNA, the CDR3 is TGCGCCAGCAGCCAGCAGGGGGCGGTTCAGCCCCAGCATTTT. Translating it yields CASSQQGAVQPQHF.

There are a few counts of this clone. The chain has TRBV19 and TRBJ1-3; D might be TRBD1 (5 bases). The CDR3 loop spans 15 amino acids. Per germline, CDR1 LNHDA and CDR2 SQIVND (reference sequence). V dropped 7 bases and J dropped 0 bases, with 13 bases sitting between them. This CDR3 is CASNSDISSGNTIYF. CDR3 nucleotides: TGTGCCAGTAACTCGGACATAAGCTCTGGAAACACCATATATTTT.

In its sample, this clone was seen a few times. V is TRBV12-5 and J is TRBJ2-7, with a tentative D call TRBD1 (6 bases). Germline CDR1 reads LGHNT; CDR2 reads FRNRAP. V gave up 3 bases and J gave up 2 bases, with 11 bases separating them. The CDR3 is 14 amino acids. The CDR3 reads CASGFLEGAYEQYF. In nucleotides, the CDR3 is TGTGCTAGTGGTTTTCTCGAGGGGGCCTACGAGCAGTACTTC.

As to this clone: The sample carries other DNA sequences with the same CDR3. V gene TRBV7-8 combines with J gene TRBJ2-5; 10 positions match TRBD1. This CDR3 contains 15 residues. V shed 1 base, J shed 5 bases, and the junction held 4 bases outside the gene matches. Germline V CDR1 and CDR2: SGHVS, FQNEAQ. CDR3 loop: CASSLGQGARETQYF. CDR3 DNA sequence: TGTGCCAGCAGCTTAGGACAGGGGGCTCGGGAGACCCAGTACTTC. Full variable domain (remainder filled in from reference TRBV7-8 and TRBJ2-5): GAGVSQSPRYKVAKRGQDVALRCDPISGHVSLFWYQQALGQGPEFLTYFQNEAQLDKSGLPSDRFFAERPEGSVSTLKIQRTQQEDSAVYLCASSLGQGARETQYFGPGTRLLVL.

This clone was recorded only once. The chain employs TRBV24-1 and TRBJ1-1; D is unclear. Trimming pared 4 bases from V and 1 base from J, leaving 15 bases between. Looked up from germline, CDR1 is KGHDR and CDR2 is SFDVKD. The CDR3 totals 16 residues. The CDR3 reads CATSDLLAGTNTEAFF. CDR3 sequence (DNA): TGTGCCACCAGTGACCTGTTGGCAGGAACGAACACTGAAGCTTTCTTT.